Listed below are T cell receptor beta chains from one sample, sequenced in a study of blood T cells in healthy people across ages. Each CDR3 protein gets one entry after TCRdb re-called the 5' RACE reads with MiXCR. The sample carries roughly 800,000 distinct CDR3 sequences, about three fifths recorded once. Sample: blood. Source of these receptors: a man aged 25-45 years in good health. Each CDR3 is given with its conserved first and last residue. The D gene is left open where the match is weak. The size entry is marked missing in some rows and otherwise reads once, few, many or a size class.

d_gene: TRBD2; abundance: .; v_gene: TRBV5-1; j_gene: TRBJ2-1; CDR3aa: CASSKGTSGSLRAVGEQFF; CDR3nt: TGCGCCAGCAGCAAGGGGACTAGCGGGAGTTTGCGCGCGGTCGGCGAGCAGTTCTTC
d_gene: TRBD1; abundance: .; v_gene: TRBV7-9; j_gene: TRBJ2-1; CDR3aa: CASSRRAGQGKRTIQHEQFF; CDR3nt: TGTGCCAGCAGCCGGCGTGCGGGACAGGGGAAACGCACAATCCAACATGAGCAGTTCTTC
d_gene: TRBD2; abundance: once; v_gene: TRBV6-1; j_gene: TRBJ2-1; CDR3aa: CASSQGLAVSSYNEQFF; CDR3nt: TGTGCCAGCAGTCAGGGACTAGCGGTGAGCTCCTACAATGAGCAGTTCTTC
d_gene: TRBD1; abundance: few; v_gene: TRBV20-1; j_gene: TRBJ2-7; CDR3aa: CSASPGQGDYEQYF; CDR3nt: TGCAGTGCTAGTCCGGGACAGGGGGATTACGAGCAGTACTTC
d_gene: TRBD1; abundance: few; v_gene: TRBV12-3/TRBV12-4; j_gene: TRBJ2-1; CDR3aa: CASTGTGDEQFF; CDR3nt: TGTGCCAGCACGGGGACAGGCGATGAGCAGTTCTTC
d_gene: .; abundance: .; v_gene: TRBV2; j_gene: TRBJ1-5; CDR3aa: CASVQAEDQPQHF; CDR3nt: TGTGCCAGCGTCCAGGCGGAAGATCAGCCCCAGCATTTT
d_gene: .; abundance: few; v_gene: TRBV29-1; j_gene: TRBJ2-5; CDR3aa: CSGVQGLETQYF; CDR3nt: TGCAGCGGCGTACAGGGCTTAGAGACCCAGTACTTC
d_gene: TRBD2; abundance: .; v_gene: TRBV5-1; j_gene: TRBJ2-1; CDR3aa: CASSPGFGGGPLNEQFF; CDR3nt: TGCGCCAGCAGCCCGGGCTTTGGGGGAGGGCCTCTGAATGAGCAGTTCTTC
d_gene: .; abundance: .; v_gene: TRBV28; j_gene: TRBJ2-7; CDR3aa: CASSPPGPWGYEQYF; CDR3nt: TGTGCCAGCAGTCCACCGGGACCATGGGGGTACGAGCAGTACTTC
d_gene: .; abundance: .; v_gene: TRBV11-2; j_gene: TRBJ2-1; CDR3aa: CASSLGVVNEQLF; CDR3nt: TGTGCCAGCAGCTTGGGGGTCGTTAATGAGCAGCTCTTC
d_gene: .; abundance: .; v_gene: TRBV27; j_gene: TRBJ2-7; CDR3aa: CASSLTPYAYEQYF; CDR3nt: TGTGCCAGCAGTTTGACACCTTACGCCTACGAGCAGTACTTC
d_gene: TRBD1; abundance: few; v_gene: TRBV11-2; j_gene: TRBJ2-6; CDR3aa: CASSSPGRTGEPNSPGANVLTF; CDR3nt: TGTGCCAGCAGCTCTCCTGGGCGGACAGGGGAACCAAACTCACCTGGGGCCAACGTCCTGACTTTC
d_gene: TRBD1; abundance: many; v_gene: TRBV2; j_gene: TRBJ2-1; CDR3aa: CASSGGQGVGEQFF; CDR3nt: TGTGCCAGCAGTGGAGGACAGGGCGTAGGGGAGCAGTTCTTC
d_gene: .; abundance: few; v_gene: TRBV28; j_gene: TRBJ1-2; CDR3aa: CASRLGGASSTYGYTF; CDR3nt: TGTGCCAGCAGACTGGGGGGGGCATCATCTACCTATGGCTACACCTTC
d_gene: .; abundance: many; v_gene: TRBV5-5; j_gene: TRBJ2-7; CDR3aa: CASSLRDGGYEQYF; CDR3nt: TGTGCCAGCAGCTTGCGGGACGGGGGCTACGAGCAGTACTTC
d_gene: .; abundance: .; v_gene: TRBV4-1; j_gene: TRBJ2-7; CDR3aa: CASSQDPQGRGRSYEQYF; CDR3nt: TGCGCCAGCAGCCAAGATCCCCAAGGGAGGGGGAGATCCTACGAGCAGTACTTC
d_gene: TRBD1; abundance: .; v_gene: TRBV6-1; j_gene: TRBJ1-2; CDR3aa: CASSPPDRVKSYGYTF; CDR3nt: TGTGCCAGCAGTCCTCCCGACAGGGTAAAGAGCTATGGCTACACCTTC
d_gene: .; abundance: .; v_gene: TRBV6-2/TRBV6-3; j_gene: TRBJ2-7; CDR3aa: CASIPRGRSSYEQYF; CDR3nt: TGTGCCAGCATTCCAAGGGGCAGGAGCTCCTACGAGCAGTACTTC
d_gene: TRBD2; abundance: .; v_gene: TRBV6-4; j_gene: TRBJ2-1; CDR3aa: CASSDPIRLAGGYSNEQFF; CDR3nt: TGTGCCAGCAGTGACCCGATACGGCTAGCGGGAGGGTACTCCAATGAGCAGTTCTTC
d_gene: .; abundance: .; v_gene: TRBV6-1; j_gene: TRBJ2-1; CDR3aa: CATRAGRTEIGGLNNEQFF; CDR3nt: TGTGCCACCCGAGCGGGCCGAACCGAGATAGGAGGTTTGAACAATGAGCAGTTCTTC
d_gene: .; abundance: .; v_gene: TRBV6-1; j_gene: TRBJ2-3; CDR3aa: CASTGFSDTQYF; CDR3nt: TGTGCCAGCACGGGCTTTTCAGATACGCAGTATTTT
d_gene: TRBD2; abundance: .; v_gene: TRBV4-2; j_gene: TRBJ2-5; CDR3aa: CASSQDGRGLAGEQETQYF; CDR3nt: TGTGCCAGCAGCCAAGATGGGCGAGGACTAGCGGGGGAACAAGAGACCCAGTACTTC
d_gene: TRBD2; abundance: few; v_gene: TRBV12-3/TRBV12-4; j_gene: TRBJ2-1; CDR3aa: CANSFRSSGDVPFF; CDR3nt: TGTGCCAACAGTTTTAGATCTAGCGGCGACGTCCCGTTCTTC
d_gene: .; abundance: .; v_gene: TRBV20-1; j_gene: TRBJ1-2; CDR3aa: CSARGASGDGYTF; CDR3nt: TGCAGTGCTAGAGGGGCCAGTGGGGATGGCTACACCTTC
d_gene: .; abundance: .; v_gene: TRBV29-1; j_gene: TRBJ2-2; CDR3aa: CSVDVGELFF; CDR3nt: TGCAGCGTTGACGTCGGGGAGCTGTTTTTT
d_gene: TRBD2; abundance: few; v_gene: TRBV6-2/TRBV6-3; j_gene: TRBJ2-7; CDR3aa: CASRTTSGGFEQYF; CDR3nt: TGTGCCAGCAGGACTACTAGCGGTGGTTTCGAGCAGTACTTC
d_gene: .; abundance: .; v_gene: TRBV10-3; j_gene: TRBJ1-2; CDR3aa: CAIRTVNYGYTF; CDR3nt: TGTGCCATCAGAACAGTTAACTATGGCTACACCTTC
d_gene: .; abundance: many; v_gene: TRBV7-2; j_gene: TRBJ2-7; CDR3aa: CASSLGRSYEQYF; CDR3nt: TGTGCCAGCAGCTTGGGACGGAGCTACGAGCAGTACTTC
d_gene: TRBD1; abundance: .; v_gene: TRBV7-2; j_gene: TRBJ1-5; CDR3aa: CASSYGTGKGQPQHF; CDR3nt: TGTGCCAGCAGCTACGGGACAGGGAAGGGTCAGCCCCAGCATTTT
d_gene: TRBD2; abundance: .; v_gene: TRBV11-1; j_gene: TRBJ2-1; CDR3aa: CASRLAGPYNEQFF; CDR3nt: TGTGCCAGCAGACTAGCGGGCCCCTACAATGAGCAGTTCTTC
d_gene: .; abundance: once; v_gene: TRBV6-5; j_gene: TRBJ2-3; CDR3aa: CASSSRREDTQYF; CDR3nt: TGTGCCAGCAGTTCTCGAAGGGAAGATACGCAGTATTTT
d_gene: TRBD2; abundance: .; v_gene: TRBV20-1; j_gene: TRBJ2-1; CDR3aa: CSARVTGVGGLAANEQFF; CDR3nt: TGCAGTGCTAGAGTTACGGGTGTGGGGGGACTAGCGGCTAATGAGCAGTTCTTC
d_gene: TRBD1; abundance: .; v_gene: TRBV18; j_gene: TRBJ2-3; CDR3aa: CASSPQQGPDTQYF; CDR3nt: TGTGCCAGCTCACCTCAACAGGGGCCAGATACGCAGTATTTT
d_gene: TRBD1; abundance: .; v_gene: TRBV18; j_gene: TRBJ2-1; CDR3aa: CASSPGQVWNNEQFF; CDR3nt: TGTGCCAGCTCCCCAGGACAGGTCTGGAACAATGAGCAGTTCTTC
d_gene: .; abundance: few; v_gene: TRBV29-1; j_gene: TRBJ1-2; CDR3aa: CSVERGWDGYTF; CDR3nt: TGCAGCGTTGAAAGGGGCTGGGATGGCTACACCTTC
d_gene: .; abundance: .; v_gene: TRBV2; j_gene: TRBJ1-2; CDR3aa: CASSANLGNFYGYTF; CDR3nt: TGTGCCAGCAGTGCAAATCTCGGGAACTTCTATGGCTACACCTTC
d_gene: .; abundance: .; v_gene: TRBV7-2; j_gene: TRBJ1-5; CDR3aa: CASSPTLNQPQHF; CDR3nt: TGTGCCAGCAGCCCTACCCTCAATCAGCCCCAGCATTTT
d_gene: .; abundance: .; v_gene: TRBV12-5; j_gene: TRBJ2-7; CDR3aa: CASGLQASREQYF; CDR3nt: TGTGCTAGTGGTTTACAGGCATCTAGGGAGCAGTACTTC
d_gene: TRBD1; abundance: .; v_gene: TRBV27; j_gene: TRBJ2-1; CDR3aa: CATGQGSPNEQFF; CDR3nt: TGTGCCACCGGACAGGGGTCACCCAATGAGCAGTTCTTC